This T cell receptor beta chain originates from a study of identical twins (dated by TCRdb to the mid-2010s). Study-level background: To test whether fetal clonotypes persist, this study deep-sequenced TCR alpha and beta repertoires from monozygotic twins, from unrelated adults of various ages, and from cord blood. Replicate twin experiments were performed at different times using different library preparation protocols to rule out contamination.

The library was built by means of 5' RACE. Data came from an Illumina HiSeq 2000. A universal primer binding site was introduced by template switching, and a unique molecular identifier was present in the final cDNA, enabling accurate counting of TCR cDNA molecules. Specific primers in the conserved constant-segment region were used to synthesize first-strand cDNA for TCR alpha and beta chains. To control for contamination, every cDNA library carried two barcodes: a SMART-Mk sample barcode plus Illumina barcodes. TruSeq adapter sequences, together with Illumina sample barcodes, were added in two successive PCR steps. TCR alpha and beta cDNA libraries were sequenced on the Illumina HiSeq platform with custom primers. Per the source publication's procedure: Unique molecular identifiers were extracted from raw reads with MiGEC, and CDR3 positions were determined with MiXCR. Recombination models were inferred per individual with the repgenHMM and IGoR tools using an EM algorithm. Shared clonotype analysis was performed with the tcR package in R, normalizing sharing by the product of cloneset sizes. Out-of-frame nonproductive sequences were analyzed to study raw recombination free of thymic and clonal selection effects. In TCRdb, the public reads were trimmed at Q25 with fastp and aligned with MiXCR, with productive beta chains retained. Rows merge per CDR3 protein into single entries with the most common DNA and genes. The V and J calls, along with clone size, are taken from TCRdb and not from the paper's own processing. The sample table shows fewer than 250,000 distinct CDR3 sequences, and approximately 7.8% are seen once. The top ten hold about 5.8% of the sample.

Every donor in the study was a healthy Caucasian. The twin cohort comprised three pairs of female monozygotic twins, all aged about 18 to 29 years. Positive isolation kits from Invitrogen were used to isolate CD4+ and CD8+ T cell populations. Overall study results and their limits: Excess twin sharing in beta out-of-frame sequences was weaker because fewer shared sequences lowered the signal-to-noise ratio. Out-of-frame TCR alpha sequences shared between twins showed an excess of low generation-probability sequences compared with coincidental sharing between unrelated individuals. Recombination models systematically underestimated out-of-frame TCR alpha sharing in monozygotic twins but agreed with sharing between unrelated individuals. Fewer insertions were carried by abundant cord blood beta clonotypes, a similar but weaker trend appeared in young adult naive repertoires, and no such trend appeared in memory repertoires. Conclusions relied on cross-sectional statistical analysis, since the same donors could not be followed over many years. Invariant T cells such as MAIT and iNKT could partly confound zero-insertion analyses, though diverse VJ usage argued against this for most clonotypes.

The germline V gene specifies SGHNT as CDR1 and YENEEA as CDR2. From cysteine to phenylalanine, the CDR3 is 17 amino acids long. CDR3 DNA is the only sequence kept; it has 51 bases, read in frame from the first base. V loses 4 bases at its end and J loses 2 bases; junction bases beyond the gene matches: 13. A few counts support this clonotype. Its antigen remains unidentified. Base qualities are missing; no much larger clone stands one base away. These same records also appear under a second study, on yellow fever vaccine responses in identical twins. As that second study puts it: The T cell response to vaccination in identical twins was reported by the authors to appear partly convergent and partly personalized. The study precisely tracked vaccine-responding T cell clones in identical twins.

Material: CD8+ T cells sorted from blood. This clonotype was obtained from a woman under 30 in good health. The rearrangement joined TRBV11-3 to TRBJ1-1, with 7 junctional bases fitting TRBD1. The nucleotide sequence is TGTGCCAGCAGCTATTCTTCGTGGGGACAGTCTAACACTGAAGCTTTCTTT. This gives the protein CASSYSSWGQSNTEAFF.